This T cell receptor beta chain originates from a study of TIL therapy for anti-PD-1-resistant metastatic lung cancer. About the research overall: A few tumors were EGFR-mutant and two were ALK-rearranged.

A single count supports this clone. J was trimmed by 7 bases and V by 6 bases; bases with no gene match: 11. The CDR3 spans 14 residues. CDR1 LNHDA and CDR2 SQIVND come from the germline V gene (reference sequence). Indicated time point: pre-treatment sample, taken before nivolumab and TIL therapy. Pleural nodules or supraclavicular lymph nodes made up most of the excised metastases sampled. Patients were adults with stage 4 NSCLC. The immunoSEQ assay was v3. Method: immunoSEQ multiplex PCR; TCRdb's copy keeps in-frame clones and lacks some. The sample has tens of thousands of clones; around 64% are singletons.

V and J are TRBV19 and TRBJ1-2; 7 nucleotides align to TRBD1. Specimen: tumor tissue, collected at baseline. The TCR was taken from a person aged 25-79 years with non-small cell lung cancer. In nucleotides, the CDR3 is TGTGCCAGTAGCCTGGGAGGGGGCGATGGTGGCTACACCTTC. It specifies CASSLGGGDGGYTF.